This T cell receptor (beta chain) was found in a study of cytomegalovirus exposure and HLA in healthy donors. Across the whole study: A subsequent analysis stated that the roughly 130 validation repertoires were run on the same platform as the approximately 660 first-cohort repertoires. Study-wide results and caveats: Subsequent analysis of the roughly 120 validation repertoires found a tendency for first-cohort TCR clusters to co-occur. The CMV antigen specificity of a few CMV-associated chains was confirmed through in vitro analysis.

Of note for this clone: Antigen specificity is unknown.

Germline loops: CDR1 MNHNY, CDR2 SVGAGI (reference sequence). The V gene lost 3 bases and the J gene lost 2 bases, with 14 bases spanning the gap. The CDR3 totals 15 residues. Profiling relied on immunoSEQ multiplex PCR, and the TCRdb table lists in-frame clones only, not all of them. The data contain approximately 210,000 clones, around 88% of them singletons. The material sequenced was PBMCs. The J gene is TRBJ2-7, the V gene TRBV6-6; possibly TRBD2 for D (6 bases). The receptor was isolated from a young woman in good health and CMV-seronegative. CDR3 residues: CASSYSSGRTYEQYF. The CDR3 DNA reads TGTGCCAGCAGTTATTCGAGCGGGCGTACCTACGAGCAGTACTTC.